These 28 T cell receptor beta chains were all obtained from the same sample, sequenced in a study of T cells in tuberculosis. Cells were sorted from thawed PBMC rested overnight and stained with GMM-loaded CD1B tetramer, viability dye and anti-CD3. CD1B tetramers were loaded with Rhodococcus equi-derived C32 glucose monomycolate. Sequenced by immunoSEQ multiplex PCR; TCRdb stores in-frame clones only, minus some. The sample has about 54,000 clones, 88% seen once. The sample taken for sequencing was CD1b-GMM tetramer-negative cells sorted from PBMCs. The receptors derive from an adult woman with latent tuberculosis.

The chain recombines TRBV2 with TRBJ1-6; maybe TRBD1 (6 bases). V shed 11 bases and J shed 9 bases, with 20 bases lying between them. Germline CDR1 SNHLY, CDR2 FYNNEI. The CDR3 runs to 14 residues. CDR3: CACKNRAPSSPLHF. The CDR3 DNA follows: TGTGCCTGTAAAAACAGGGCCCCTTCTTCACCCCTCCACTTT.

The chain joins TRBV28 to TRBJ1-3; D perhaps matches TRBD1 (5 bases). The V and J ends lost 4 bases and 2 bases respectively, with 15 bases between them. Germline V gene sequence: CDR1 MDHEN, CDR2 SYDVKM. The CDR3 runs 16 residues. The CDR3 protein is CASSSQGAGTGNTIYF. CDR3 bases: TGTGCCAGCAGTTCTCAGGGAGCGGGGACTGGAAACACCATATATTTT. The complete variable domain, with remaining parts taken from reference TRBV28 and TRBJ1-3, reads DVKVTQSSRYLVKRTGEKVFLECVQDMDHENMFWYRQDPGLGLRLIYFSYDVKMKEKGDIPEGYSVSREKKERFSLILESASTNQTSMYLCASSSQGAGTGNTIYFGEGSWLTVV.

This chain links TRBV28 with TRBJ1-5, with 7 positions matching TRBD1. The CDR3 extends over 14 amino acids. The germline gives CDR1 MDHEN, CDR2 SYDVKM. The J segment lost 4 bases and the V segment lost 4 bases, leaving 4 bases of the junction unmatched. DNA for the CDR3: TGTGCCAGCAGTTGGAACAGGGGTAATCAGCCCCAGCATTTT. Its protein is CASSWNRGNQPQHF.

The chain links TRBV28 to TRBJ2-1; a weak D match, TRBD1 (6 bases). Germline V gives CDR1 MDHEN, CDR2 SYDVKM. The length of the CDR3 is 16 residues. V lost 6 bases, J lost 3 bases, and 18 bases lay in between. DNA for the CDR3: TGTGCCAGCAGATACGGTGGGGGCGAGGTCTACAATGAGCAGTTCTTC. Its protein product is CASRYGGGEVYNEQFF.

The CDR3 protein is CASSEYGTSGGNQETQYF. In nucleotides, the CDR3 is TGTGCCAGCAGTGAATATGGGACTAGCGGGGGGAACCAAGAGACCCAGTACTTC. The chain employs TRBV25-1 and TRBJ2-5; 15 positions agree with TRBD2. V lost 0 bases, J lost 0 bases, and 2 bases stayed unmatched. Per the germline V gene, CDR1 is MGHDK and CDR2 is SYGVNS. This CDR3 has 18 amino acids.

For the CDR3, the DNA is TGTGCCAGCAAATCCCAGGGGCTTGCCACCGGGGAGCTGTTTTTT. Translating gives CASKSQGLATGELFF. V and J are TRBV27 and TRBJ2-2, with a possible D match to TRBD1 (6 bases). Trimming took off 7 bases at V and 4 bases at J, with 16 bases between the two ends. The length of the CDR3 is 15 residues. Germline V gives CDR1 MNHEY, CDR2 SMNVEV (reference sequence).

This clone was seen a handful of times. The V and J genes are TRBV4-3 and TRBJ1-6; TRBD1 aligns across 7 bases. The V segment lost 8 bases and the J segment 7 bases; nucleotides outside the gene matches: 11. The CDR3 loop spans 15 amino acids. CDR1 LGHNA and CDR2 YSLEER come from the germline V gene. CDR3 sequence reads: CASSRQGSSNSPLHF. CDR3 sequence (DNA): TGCGCCAGCTCCCGACAGGGATCGTCCAATTCACCCCTCCACTTT.

V is TRBV12-5 and J is TRBJ2-1; the match to TRBD2 covers 8 bases. The CDR3 extends over 17 amino acids. Germline V gene lookup returns CDR1 LGHNT and CDR2 FRNRAP. The trim removed 1 base at V and 3 bases at J, leaving 8 bases unmatched. Here the CDR3 DNA reads TGTGCTAGTGGTTTGGAGGCTGGACTAGCTATCTACAATGAGCAGTTCTTC. Translating it yields CASGLEAGLAIYNEQFF.

This clone appeared once. The genes are TRBV11-2 and TRBJ2-3; D is possibly TRBD1 (5 bases). The CDR3 totals 18 residues. Trimming took 4 bases from V and 3 from J, leaving 23 bases between them. Germline CDR1 SGHAT, CDR2 FQNNGV. The DNA for the CDR3 is TGTGCCAGCAGCTCCTTGGCAGGGTCTAGGGCTCGGACAGATACGCAGTATTTT. Amino acid sequence: CASSSLAGSRARTDTQYF.

This clone has a handful of counts. This chain joins TRBV6-4 and TRBJ2-3; TRBD2 is a possible D gene (6 bases). Trimming stripped 0 bases from V and 4 bases from J, with 8 bases between. CDR1 is MRHNA, CDR2 SNTAGT, per germline. This CDR3 spans 14 amino acids. CDR3 coding DNA: TGTGCCAGCAGTGACTCGGAGGGAGCAGATACGCAGTATTTT. It translates to CASSDSEGADTQYF.

The V and J genes are TRBV6-1 and TRBJ1-4; 7 nucleotides agree with TRBD1. The trim removed 3 bases at V and 15 bases at J, leaving 16 bases unmatched. Germline V gives CDR1 MNHNS, CDR2 SASEGT. The CDR3 length is 15 residues. CDR3 in DNA: TGTGCCAGCAGTGAGCGGGACAGCGTTCTTTCATGGGTGTTTTTT. This codes for CASSERDSVLSWVFF.

This chain connects TRBV5-4 to TRBJ2-7, with 8 bases fitting TRBD2. This CDR3 has 15 residues. Germline CDR1 reads SGHNT; CDR2 reads YYREEE (reference sequence). V lost 4 bases and J lost 4; bases outside the gene matches: 10. The CDR3 DNA reads TGTGCCAGCAGCCGCTGGCGGGAGGTCGAGTACGAGCAGTACTTC. It is translated as CASSRWREVEYEQYF.

V gene TRBV6-4 combines with J gene TRBJ2-3; 12 bases align to TRBD2. V was clipped by 2 bases and J by 3 bases; unmatched bases: 0. In germline, CDR1 is MRHNA, CDR2 SNTAGT. The CDR3 is 15 amino acids. The CDR3 DNA follows: TGTGCCAGCAGTGACGGGACTAGCGGGACAGATACGCAGTATTTT. This translates into CASSDGTSGTDTQYF.

This chain joins TRBV5-4 and TRBJ1-3, with 7 nucleotides matching TRBD1. The CDR3 consists of 16 residues. Germline-derived CDR1 and CDR2 are SGHNT and YYREEE (reference sequence). The trim removed 4 bases at V and 0 bases at J, leaving 7 bases unmatched. In DNA, the CDR3 is TGTGCCAGCAGCACCGGGACAGCCCTCTCTGGAAACACCATATATTTT. This translates into CASSTGTALSGNTIYF. Full variable domain (outside the CDR3, taken from reference TRBV5-4 and TRBJ1-3): ETGVTQSPTHLIKTRGQQVTLRCSSQSGHNTVSWYQQALGQGPQFIFQYYREEENGRGNFPPRFSGLQFPNYSSELNVNALELDDSALYLCASSTGTALSGNTIYFGEGSWLTVV.

This chain uses TRBV19 with TRBJ1-1; tentative D call: TRBD1 (5 bases). The germline V and J ends were trimmed by 8 bases and 4 bases, with 17 bases remaining between them. CDR3 length equals 14 residues. Per germline, CDR1 LNHDA and CDR2 SQIVND (reference sequence). CDR3 sequence reads: CASSFGARGTEAFF. CDR3 bases: TGTGCCAGTTCCTTTGGGGCAAGGGGCACTGAAGCTTTCTTT.

This clone was found a few times. The chain employs TRBV27 and TRBJ1-2, with D unclear. Looked up from germline, CDR1 is MNHEY and CDR2 is SMNVEV (reference sequence). The CDR3 is 14 amino acids. The ends were cut back, 6 bases at V and 0 bases at J, with 11 bases in the middle. The CDR3 DNA reads as TGTGCCAGCAGCCCCCACGAGTCTAACTATGGCTACACCTTC. It is translated as CASSPHESNYGYTF.

Here the CDR3 reads CSVTGTGNEQFF. The CDR3, as DNA: TGCAGCGTAACCGGGACAGGGAATGAGCAGTTCTTC. This chain links TRBV29-1 with TRBJ2-1; 9 bases are a match to TRBD1. CDR3 size: 12 residues. The J segment lost 7 bases and the V segment lost 6 bases, leaving 4 bases of the junction unmatched. CDR1 and CDR2 (germline): SQVTM, ANQGSEA.

This chain links TRBV30 with TRBJ1-2; the D gene is possibly TRBD1 (5 bases). Per germline, CDR1 GTSNPN and CDR2 SVGIG (reference sequence). The CDR3 is 11 amino acids. V dropped 6 bases and J dropped 2 bases, with 7 bases sitting between them. The DNA for the CDR3 is TGTGCCTGTGGGGGGAACTATGGCTACACCTTC. This gives the protein CACGGNYGYTF.

A remark on this clone: Other DNA sequences of this sample code for an identical CDR3. The genes are TRBV19 and TRBJ2-7; 7 nucleotides line up with TRBD1. CDR3 length: 15 amino acids. Germline values: CDR1 LNHDA, CDR2 SQIVND (reference sequence). V was pared by 5 bases and J by 0 bases, with 7 bases of the junction left unmatched. The CDR3 is CASSSGTAFSYEQYF. The CDR3, as DNA: TGTGCCAGTAGTTCTGGGACAGCCTTCTCCTACGAGCAGTACTTC.

The rearrangement uses TRBV19 and TRBJ2-6; D is ambiguous. V shed 1 base and J shed 2 bases, with 9 bases lying between them. This CDR3 region has 16 residues. Looked up from germline, CDR1 is LNHDA and CDR2 is SQIVND (reference sequence). The CDR3 region is CASSIGGNPGANVLTF. DNA for the CDR3: TGTGCCAGTAGTATAGGAGGCAACCCTGGGGCCAACGTCCTGACTTTC.

This sequence joins TRBV5-1 and TRBJ2-5, with D possibly being TRBD1 (7 bases). Trimming removed 4 bases at V and 7 bases at J, with 14 bases between. Germline assignment: CDR1 SGHRS and CDR2 YFSETQ. The CDR3 covers 13 residues. This CDR3 is CASSIGQEGTQYF. The CDR3 coding sequence is TGCGCCAGCAGCATCGGACAGGAGGGGACCCAGTACTTC. The variable domain in full, with the rest retrieved from reference TRBV5-1 and TRBJ2-5, is KAGVTQTPRYLIKTRGQQVTLSCSPISGHRSVSWYQQTPGQGLQFLFEYFSETQRNKGNFPGRFSGRQFSNSRSEMNVSTLELGDSALYLCASSIGQEGTQYFGPGTRLLVL.

The chain links TRBV7-9 to TRBJ1-2; D perhaps matches TRBD1 (6 bases). Germline V gene sequence: CDR1 SEHNR, CDR2 FQNEAQ (reference sequence). V was pared by 6 bases and J by 4 bases, with 15 bases between. The CDR3 totals 14 residues. CDR3 sequence (DNA): TGTGCCAGCAGTGCCCTGGACAGTATCTATGGCTACACCTTC. Amino acid sequence: CASSALDSIYGYTF.

There are a few counts of this clone. CDR3 in amino acids: CASNPGGNQPQHF. For the CDR3, the DNA is TGTGCCAGCAACCCGGGGGGAAATCAGCCCCAGCATTTT. V gene TRBV5-8 combines with J gene TRBJ1-5, with a possible D match to TRBD1 (5 bases). Trimming left V 6 bases short and J 4 bases short, with 11 bases between. This CDR3 has 13 amino acids. Germline loops: CDR1 SGHTS, CDR2 YDEGEE. Full variable domain (rest looked up from reference TRBV5-8 and TRBJ1-5): EAGVTQSPTHLIKTRGQQATLRCSPISGHTSVYWYQQALGLGLQFLLWYDEGEERNRGNFPPRFSGRQFPNYSSELNVNALELEDSALYLCASNPGGNQPQHFGDGTRLSIL.

This chain connects TRBV7-2 to TRBJ2-3, with 10 bases fitting TRBD2. Trimming at V came to 5 bases and at J to 4 bases, leaving 9 bases not matched to a gene. CDR1 and CDR2 from the germline V gene are SGHTA and FQGNSA. The CDR3 length is 16 residues. The CDR3 sequence is CASSHLAGASADTQYF. The DNA of the CDR3 is TGTGCCAGCAGCCATCTAGCGGGGGCCTCCGCAGATACGCAGTATTTT.

The CDR3 reads CASRDWAGGRFEQYF. The CDR3 coding sequence is TGTGCCAGTAGGGATTGGGCGGGAGGCCGTTTCGAGCAGTACTTC. The V gene is TRBV19, the J gene TRBJ2-7; 8 nucleotides line up with TRBD2. Germline loops: CDR1 LNHDA, CDR2 SQIVND (reference sequence). The V gene end was trimmed by 6 bases and the J gene end by 6 bases; junction bases not matched to a gene: 13. The CDR3 contains 15 residues.

There are a few counts of this clone. J is TRBJ1-2 and V is TRBV28, with a tentative D call TRBD1 (5 bases). V gave up 2 bases and J gave up 2 bases, with 15 bases separating them. CDR3 length equals 16 residues. Germline-derived CDR1 and CDR2 are MDHEN and SYDVKM. The CDR3 bases are TGTGCCAGCAGTTTAAACAGGCTTGGGGGGAACTATGGCTACACCTTC. Translating gives CASSLNRLGGNYGYTF.

The V call is TRBV6-6, the J call TRBJ2-7, with 15 bases matching TRBD2. The CDR3 has 14 amino acids. Germline V gives CDR1 MNHNY, CDR2 SVGAGI (reference sequence). With 6 bases clipped from V and 7 bases from J, the junction kept 4 bases outside the gene matches. As DNA, the CDR3 is TGTGCCAGCAGGAGGACTAGCGGGAGGGAAGAGCAGTACTTC. It is translated as CASRRTSGREEQYF.

J is TRBJ1-1 and V is TRBV27, with TRBD1 identical over 8 bases. CDR3 size: 13 residues. The germline gives CDR1 MNHEY, CDR2 SMNVEV (reference sequence). Trimming at V came to 6 bases and at J to 0 bases, leaving 0 bases not matched to a gene. DNA of the CDR3: TGTGCCAGCAGGACAGGGGTGAACACTGAAGCTTTCTTT. This gives the protein CASRTGVNTEAFF.